This is a list of T cell receptor beta chains from one sample in a study of blood T cell repertoires in COVID-19. Libraries were prepared by immunoSEQ multiplex PCR; TCRdb keeps only in-frame clonotypes and omits some of them. The sample has 180,000 or so clones; more than 70% are singletons. Sequenced: peripheral blood. The receptors were sampled from a woman in her thirties with acute or convalescent COVID-19. CDR3s include the opening cysteine and the closing phenylalanine or tryptophan. D genes are given only for firm matches. Clone size appears in some rows only: once, few, many, or a class for an expanded clone.

d_gene: NA
v_gene: TRBV19
j_gene: TRBJ1-4
abundance: once
CDR3nt: TGTGCCAGTAGTCAGCAGCGGGAGGAAAAACTGTTTTTT
CDR3aa: CASSQQREEKLFF

d_gene: NA
v_gene: TRBV5-5
j_gene: TRBJ1-2
abundance: NA
CDR3nt: TGTGCCAGCAGCTTGGGCCCGGTTACGAGCCTTGGCTACACCTTC
CDR3aa: CASSLGPVTSLGYTF

d_gene: TRBD1
v_gene: TRBV7-8
j_gene: TRBJ2-7
abundance: NA
CDR3nt: TGTGCCAGCAGCTATCGGGACAGGGGTAGCTCCTACGAGCAGTACTTC
CDR3aa: CASSYRDRGSSYEQYF

d_gene: NA
v_gene: TRBV28
j_gene: TRBJ2-5
abundance: NA
CDR3nt: TGTGCCAGCAGTTTCAGGTCCCACGGGGTGGTGACCCAGTACTTC
CDR3aa: CASSFRSHGVVTQYF

d_gene: NA
v_gene: TRBV11-2
j_gene: TRBJ2-7
abundance: NA
CDR3nt: TGTGCCAGCAGCCACCCAGGGGCCGAGCAGTACTTC
CDR3aa: CASSHPGAEQYF

d_gene: NA
v_gene: TRBV7-9
j_gene: TRBJ2-5
abundance: NA
CDR3nt: TGTGCCAGCAGCCACGGGTTTCAAGGGACCCAGTACTTC
CDR3aa: CASSHGFQGTQYF

d_gene: NA
v_gene: TRBV6-5
j_gene: TRBJ1-6
abundance: NA
CDR3nt: TGTGCCAGCAGTTACTCAACAGGACATTCACCCCTCCACTTT
CDR3aa: CASSYSTGHSPLHF

d_gene: NA
v_gene: TRBV29-1
j_gene: TRBJ2-1
abundance: NA
CDR3nt: TGCAGCTCATGGGATATTAGCGGTAGCTCCTACAATGAGCAGTTCTTC
CDR3aa: CSSWDISGSSYNEQFF

d_gene: NA
v_gene: TRBV5-6
j_gene: TRBJ1-2
abundance: NA
CDR3nt: TGTGCCAGCAGCTTGTTTTCCAATAACTATGGCTACACCTTC
CDR3aa: CASSLFSNNYGYTF

d_gene: NA
v_gene: TRBV5-1
j_gene: TRBJ2-1
abundance: NA
CDR3nt: TGCGCCAGCAGCTTGGCCTCTACAGGTGAGCAGTTCTTC
CDR3aa: CASSLASTGEQFF

d_gene: TRBD1
v_gene: TRBV28
j_gene: TRBJ2-1
abundance: NA
CDR3nt: TGTGCCAGCAGCGTCACAGGGGCATACAATGAGCAGTTCTTC
CDR3aa: CASSVTGAYNEQFF

d_gene: NA
v_gene: TRBV2
j_gene: TRBJ1-4
abundance: NA
CDR3nt: TGTGCCAGCGCGGGGGAAGATGGGGAAAAACTGTTTTTT
CDR3aa: CASAGEDGEKLFF

d_gene: NA
v_gene: TRBV28
j_gene: TRBJ2-2
abundance: NA
CDR3nt: TGTGCCAGCAGTTTTTTAGGGGAGCTGTTTTTT
CDR3aa: CASSFLGELFF

d_gene: NA
v_gene: TRBV27
j_gene: TRBJ1-1
abundance: NA
CDR3nt: TGTGCCAGCAGCAGCGGGGCAACGGGGACTGAAGCTTTCTTT
CDR3aa: CASSSGATGTEAFF

d_gene: NA
v_gene: TRBV6-5
j_gene: TRBJ1-4
abundance: NA
CDR3nt: TGTGCCAGCAGTCCGACAGCAACTAATGAAAAACTGTTTTTT
CDR3aa: CASSPTATNEKLFF

d_gene: NA
v_gene: TRBV19
j_gene: TRBJ2-1
abundance: NA
CDR3nt: TGTGCCAGTAGTATAGGCGGCTTATCCTACAATGAGCAGTTCTTC
CDR3aa: CASSIGGLSYNEQFF

d_gene: TRBD2
v_gene: TRBV28
j_gene: TRBJ2-3
abundance: NA
CDR3nt: TGTGCCAGCAGCCGTCTCTTAGCGGGAGATGTTGGAGATACGCAGTATTTT
CDR3aa: CASSRLLAGDVGDTQYF

d_gene: NA
v_gene: TRBV7-8
j_gene: TRBJ2-4
abundance: few
CDR3nt: TGTGCCAGCAGCTACGACTTAAACATTCAGTACTTC
CDR3aa: CASSYDLNIQYF

d_gene: TRBD1
v_gene: TRBV30
j_gene: TRBJ2-1
abundance: NA
CDR3nt: TGTGCACCCCGGGACAGGGACAACAATGAGCAGTTCTTC
CDR3aa: CAPRDRDNNEQFF